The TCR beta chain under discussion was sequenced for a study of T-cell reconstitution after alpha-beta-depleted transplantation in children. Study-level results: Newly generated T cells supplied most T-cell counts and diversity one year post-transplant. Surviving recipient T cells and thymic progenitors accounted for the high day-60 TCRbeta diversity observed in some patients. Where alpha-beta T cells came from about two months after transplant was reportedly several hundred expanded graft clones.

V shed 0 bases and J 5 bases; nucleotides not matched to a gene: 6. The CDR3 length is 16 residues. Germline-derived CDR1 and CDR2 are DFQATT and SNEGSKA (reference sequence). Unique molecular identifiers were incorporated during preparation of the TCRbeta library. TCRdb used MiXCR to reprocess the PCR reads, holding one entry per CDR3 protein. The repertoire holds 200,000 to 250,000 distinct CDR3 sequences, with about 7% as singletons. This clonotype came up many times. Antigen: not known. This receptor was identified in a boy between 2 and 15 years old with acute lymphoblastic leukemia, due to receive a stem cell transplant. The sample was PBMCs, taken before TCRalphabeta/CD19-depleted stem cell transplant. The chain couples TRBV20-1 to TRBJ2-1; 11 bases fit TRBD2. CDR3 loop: CSARDPSGGPNNEQFF. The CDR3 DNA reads TGCAGTGCTAGAGATCCTAGCGGGGGGCCTAACAATGAGCAGTTCTTC.